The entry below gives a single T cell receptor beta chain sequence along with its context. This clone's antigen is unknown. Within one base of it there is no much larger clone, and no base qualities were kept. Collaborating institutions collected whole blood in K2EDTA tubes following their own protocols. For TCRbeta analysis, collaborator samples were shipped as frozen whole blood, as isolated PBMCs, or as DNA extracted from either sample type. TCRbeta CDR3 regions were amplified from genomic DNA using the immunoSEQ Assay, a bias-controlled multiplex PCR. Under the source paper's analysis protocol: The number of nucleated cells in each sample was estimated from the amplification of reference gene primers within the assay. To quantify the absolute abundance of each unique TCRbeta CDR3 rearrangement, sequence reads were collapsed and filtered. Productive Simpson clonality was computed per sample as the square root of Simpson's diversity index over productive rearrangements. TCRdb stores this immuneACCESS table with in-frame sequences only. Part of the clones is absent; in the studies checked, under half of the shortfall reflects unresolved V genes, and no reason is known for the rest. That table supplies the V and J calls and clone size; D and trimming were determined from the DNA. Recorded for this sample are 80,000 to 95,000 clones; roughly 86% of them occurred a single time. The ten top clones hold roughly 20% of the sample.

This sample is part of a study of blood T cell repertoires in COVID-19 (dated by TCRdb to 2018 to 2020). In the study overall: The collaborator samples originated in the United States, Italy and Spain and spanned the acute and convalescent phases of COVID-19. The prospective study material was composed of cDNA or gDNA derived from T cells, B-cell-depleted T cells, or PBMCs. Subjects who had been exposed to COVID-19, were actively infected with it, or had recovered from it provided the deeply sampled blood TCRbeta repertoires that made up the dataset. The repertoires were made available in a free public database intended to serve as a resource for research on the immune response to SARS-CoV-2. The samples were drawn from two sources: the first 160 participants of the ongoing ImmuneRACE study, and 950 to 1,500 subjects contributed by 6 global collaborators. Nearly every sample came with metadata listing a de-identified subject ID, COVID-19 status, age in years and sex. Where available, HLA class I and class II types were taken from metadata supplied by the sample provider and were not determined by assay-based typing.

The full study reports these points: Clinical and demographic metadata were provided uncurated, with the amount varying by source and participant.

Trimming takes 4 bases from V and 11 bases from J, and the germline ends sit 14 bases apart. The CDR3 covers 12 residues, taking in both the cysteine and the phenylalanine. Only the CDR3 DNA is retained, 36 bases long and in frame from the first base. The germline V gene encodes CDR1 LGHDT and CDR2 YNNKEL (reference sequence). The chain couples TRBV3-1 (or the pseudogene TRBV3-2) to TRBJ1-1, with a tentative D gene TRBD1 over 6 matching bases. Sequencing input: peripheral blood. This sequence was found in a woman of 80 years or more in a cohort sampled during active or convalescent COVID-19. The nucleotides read TGTGCCAGCAGCCCCGAGGGGAGGGGGGCTTTCTTT. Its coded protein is CASSPEGRGAFF.